The rows below give T cell receptor beta chains drawn from one sample of a study of control samples from healthy donors and cancer patients. The table came from immunoSEQ multiplex PCR; TCRdb's copy has only in-frame clones and leaves some out. Of fewer than 200,000 clones in the sample, about 90% were seen once. Source material: blood. The receptor set was obtained from a woman in her 30s in good health. Both conserved end residues are part of each CDR3. D genes are given only for firm matches. Some rows mark clone size as missing; the rest say once, few, many or name a class of expanded clone.

cdr3_aa | cdr3_nt | d_call | j_call | v_call | clone_size
CASSFRGRGGYTF | TGTGCCAGCAGTTTTAGGGGGCGGGGGGGCTACACCTTT | TRBD1 | TRBJ1-2 | TRBV28 | NA
CASSRPGLLLAGYGTQYF | TGTGCCAGCAGCCGACCGGGTCTTTTACTAGCGGGATATGGGACCCAGTACTTC | TRBD2 | TRBJ2-5 | TRBV7-6 | once
CASSPSAWGEAFF | TGTGCCAGCAGCCCTTCAGCTTGGGGTGAAGCTTTCTTT | NA | TRBJ1-1 | TRBV28 | NA
CASSTGLALEQYF | TGTGCCAGCAGCACTGGACTAGCTCTCGAGCAGTACTTC | TRBD2 | TRBJ2-7 | TRBV7-2 | NA
CASSSRQTSAPGTDTQYF | TGTGCCAGCAGCTCCCGACAAACTAGCGCCCCTGGCACAGATACGCAGTATTTT | TRBD2 | TRBJ2-3 | TRBV11-3 | NA
CASSMRAGVDEQYF | TGTGCCAGTAGTATGAGGGCAGGGGTTGACGAGCAGTACTTC | NA | TRBJ2-7 | TRBV19 | NA
CASSSGVLAGGPIEQYF | TGTGCCAGCAGCTCTGGGGTCCTAGCGGGAGGGCCGATCGAGCAGTACTTC | TRBD2 | TRBJ2-7 | TRBV9 | NA
CASSVASAVNEQFF | TGTGCCAGCAGCGTAGCCTCGGCGGTGAATGAGCAGTTCTTC | NA | TRBJ2-1 | TRBV9 | NA
CASSSRGQYYEQYF | TGTGCCAGCAGTTCCCGCGGCCAGTACTACGAGCAGTACTTC | NA | TRBJ2-7 | TRBV27 | NA
CASSLVETQYF | TGTGCCAGCAGCTTGGTGGAGACCCAGTACTTC | NA | TRBJ2-5 | TRBV5-8 | NA
CASSSPGACCSNQPQHF | TGCGCCAGCAGTAGCCCGGGGGCTTGTTGTAGCAATCAGCCCCAGCATTTT | NA | TRBJ1-5 | TRBV10-1 | NA
CASSHGRSGRGPEAFF | TGTGCCAGCAGCCACGGTCGGAGTGGCAGGGGTCCTGAAGCTTTCTTT | NA | TRBJ1-1 | TRBV7-8 | NA
CASSLQAGYTF | TGTGCCAGCAGCTTACAGGCTGGCTACACCTTC | NA | TRBJ1-2 | TRBV5-6 | NA
CASSFQGTIQETQYF | TGTGCCAGCAGCTTCCAGGGGACAATCCAAGAGACCCAGTACTTC | NA | TRBJ2-5 | TRBV13 | NA
CASSKRTPSSYNEQFF | TGTGCCAGCAGTAAGAGGACGCCAAGCTCCTACAATGAGCAGTTCTTC | NA | TRBJ2-1 | TRBV28 | NA